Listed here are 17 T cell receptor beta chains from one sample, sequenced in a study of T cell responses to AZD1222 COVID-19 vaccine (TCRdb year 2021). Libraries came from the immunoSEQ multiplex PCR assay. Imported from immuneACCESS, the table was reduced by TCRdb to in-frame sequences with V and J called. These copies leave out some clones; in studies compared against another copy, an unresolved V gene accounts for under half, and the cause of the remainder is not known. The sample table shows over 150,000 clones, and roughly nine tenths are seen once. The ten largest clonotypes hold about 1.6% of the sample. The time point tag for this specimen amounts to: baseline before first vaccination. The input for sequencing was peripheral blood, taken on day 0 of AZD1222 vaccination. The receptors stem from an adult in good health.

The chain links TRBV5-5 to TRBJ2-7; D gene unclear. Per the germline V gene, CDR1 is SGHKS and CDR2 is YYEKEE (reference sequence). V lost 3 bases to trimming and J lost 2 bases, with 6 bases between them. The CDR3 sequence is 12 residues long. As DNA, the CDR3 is TGTGCCAGCAGCTCCGAAACCTACGAGCAGTACTTC. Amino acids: CASSSETYEQYF.

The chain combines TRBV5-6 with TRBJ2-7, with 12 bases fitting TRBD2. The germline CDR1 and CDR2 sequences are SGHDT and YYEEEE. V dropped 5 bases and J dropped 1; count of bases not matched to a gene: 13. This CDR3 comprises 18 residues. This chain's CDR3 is CASRRLAGVKRSSYEQYF. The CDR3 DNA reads TGTGCCAGCAGGAGACTAGCGGGGGTGAAGCGATCATCCTACGAGCAGTACTTC.

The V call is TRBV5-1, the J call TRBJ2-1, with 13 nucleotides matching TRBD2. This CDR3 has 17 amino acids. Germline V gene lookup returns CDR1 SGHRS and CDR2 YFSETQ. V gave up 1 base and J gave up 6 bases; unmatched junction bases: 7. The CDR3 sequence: CASSLTSGGATPNEQFF. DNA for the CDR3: TGCGCCAGCAGCTTGACTAGCGGGGGGGCTACCCCCAATGAGCAGTTCTTC. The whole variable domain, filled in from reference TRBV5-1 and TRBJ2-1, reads KAGVTQTPRYLIKTRGQQVTLSCSPISGHRSVSWYQQTPGQGLQFLFEYFSETQRNKGNFPGRFSGRQFSNSRSEMNVSTLELGDSALYLCASSLTSGGATPNEQFFGPGTRLTVL.

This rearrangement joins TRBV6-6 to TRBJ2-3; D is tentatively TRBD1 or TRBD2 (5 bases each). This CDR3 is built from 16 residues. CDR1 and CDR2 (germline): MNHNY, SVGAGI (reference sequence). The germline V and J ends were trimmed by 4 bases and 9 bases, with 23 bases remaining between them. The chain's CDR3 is CASSFYFRVGPPTQYF. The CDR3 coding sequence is TGTGCCAGCAGTTTCTACTTCCGAGTGGGACCGCCGACGCAGTATTTT.

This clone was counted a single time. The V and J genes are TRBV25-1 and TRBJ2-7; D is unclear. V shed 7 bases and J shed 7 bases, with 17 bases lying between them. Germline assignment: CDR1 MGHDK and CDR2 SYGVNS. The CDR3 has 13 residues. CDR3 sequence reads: CASTADNFVEQYF. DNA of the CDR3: TGTGCCAGCACGGCAGATAACTTTGTGGAGCAGTACTTC.

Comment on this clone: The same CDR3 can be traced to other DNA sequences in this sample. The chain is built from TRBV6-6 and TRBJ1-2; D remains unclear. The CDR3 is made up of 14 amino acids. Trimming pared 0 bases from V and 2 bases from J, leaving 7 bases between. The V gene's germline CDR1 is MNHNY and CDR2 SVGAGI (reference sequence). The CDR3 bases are TGTGCCAGCAGTTACTCGGGAGGGAACTATGGCTACACCTTC. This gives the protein CASSYSGGNYGYTF.

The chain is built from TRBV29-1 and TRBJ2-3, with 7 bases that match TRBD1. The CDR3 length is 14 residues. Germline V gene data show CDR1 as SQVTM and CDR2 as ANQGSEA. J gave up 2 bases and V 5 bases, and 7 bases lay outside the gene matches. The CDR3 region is CSVSTGLLTDTQYF. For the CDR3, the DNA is TGCAGCGTTTCGACAGGGCTCCTCACAGATACGCAGTATTTT.

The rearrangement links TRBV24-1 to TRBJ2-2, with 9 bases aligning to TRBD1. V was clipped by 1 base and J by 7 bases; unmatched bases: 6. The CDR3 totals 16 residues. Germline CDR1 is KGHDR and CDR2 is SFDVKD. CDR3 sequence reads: CATSDFGDREGGELFF. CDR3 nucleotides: TGTGCCACCAGTGATTTCGGGGACAGGGAAGGCGGGGAGCTGTTTTTT.

The CDR3 DNA reads TGTGCCAGCAGTGAACCATCACCAGATACGCAGTATTTT. This translates into CASSEPSPDTQYF. The V gene is TRBV25-1, the J gene TRBJ2-3, with D unclear. This CDR3 comprises 13 residues. CDR1 and CDR2 (germline): MGHDK, SYGVNS. The V end was cut by 2 bases, the J end by 4 bases, with 7 bases between.

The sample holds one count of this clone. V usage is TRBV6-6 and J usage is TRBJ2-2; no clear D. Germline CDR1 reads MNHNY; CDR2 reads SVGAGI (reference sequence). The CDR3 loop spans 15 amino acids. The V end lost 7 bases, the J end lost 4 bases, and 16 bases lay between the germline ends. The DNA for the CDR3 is TGTGCCAGCATGGTAAAGGGCTATGGCACCGGGGAGCTGTTTTTT. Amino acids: CASMVKGYGTGELFF.

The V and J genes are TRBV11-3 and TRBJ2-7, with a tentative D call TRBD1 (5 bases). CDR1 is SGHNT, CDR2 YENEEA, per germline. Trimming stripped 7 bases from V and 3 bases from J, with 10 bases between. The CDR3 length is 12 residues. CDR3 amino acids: CASNGAVYEQYF. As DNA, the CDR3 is TGTGCCAGCAATGGGGCCGTCTACGAGCAGTACTTC.

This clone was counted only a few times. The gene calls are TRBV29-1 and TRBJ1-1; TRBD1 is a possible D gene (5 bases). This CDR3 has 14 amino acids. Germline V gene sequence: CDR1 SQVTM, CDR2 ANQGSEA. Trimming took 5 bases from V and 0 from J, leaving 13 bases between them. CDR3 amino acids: CSVSEGALNTEAFF. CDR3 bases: TGCAGCGTTTCCGAAGGGGCCTTGAACACTGAAGCTTTCTTT.

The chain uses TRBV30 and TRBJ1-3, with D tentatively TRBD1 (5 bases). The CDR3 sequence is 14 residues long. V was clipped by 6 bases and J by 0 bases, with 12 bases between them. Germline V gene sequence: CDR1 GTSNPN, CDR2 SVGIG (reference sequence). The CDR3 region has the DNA TGTGCCTGCGACCCAGGGTCCTCTGGAAACACCATATATTTT. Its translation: CACDPGSSGNTIYF.

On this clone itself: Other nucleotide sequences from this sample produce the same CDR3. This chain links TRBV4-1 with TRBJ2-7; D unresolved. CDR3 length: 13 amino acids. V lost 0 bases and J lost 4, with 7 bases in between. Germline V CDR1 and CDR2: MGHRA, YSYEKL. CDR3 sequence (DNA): TGCGCCAGCAGCCAAGAGCGAGGATACGAGCAGTACTTC. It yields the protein CASSQERGYEQYF.

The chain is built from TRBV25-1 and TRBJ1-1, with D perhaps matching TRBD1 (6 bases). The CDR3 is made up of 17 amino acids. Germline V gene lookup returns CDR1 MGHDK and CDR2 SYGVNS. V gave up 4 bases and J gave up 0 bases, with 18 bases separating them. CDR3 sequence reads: CASSGGSPGQMNTEAFF. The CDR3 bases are TGTGCCAGCAGTGGGGGCAGTCCGGGACAAATGAACACTGAAGCTTTCTTT.

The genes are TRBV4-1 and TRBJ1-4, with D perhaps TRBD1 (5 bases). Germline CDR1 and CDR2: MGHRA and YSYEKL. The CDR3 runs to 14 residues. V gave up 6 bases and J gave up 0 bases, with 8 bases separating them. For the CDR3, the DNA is TGCGCCAGCAGGAGGGACCCAACTAATGAAAAACTGTTTTTT. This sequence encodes CASRRDPTNEKLFF.

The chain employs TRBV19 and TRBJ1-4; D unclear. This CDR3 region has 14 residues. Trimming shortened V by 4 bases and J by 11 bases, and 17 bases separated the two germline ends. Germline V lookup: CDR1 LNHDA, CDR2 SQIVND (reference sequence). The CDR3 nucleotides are TGTGCCAGTAGTAGGCCCCTGGAGAGACGTAAACTGTTTTTT. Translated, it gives CASSRPLERRKLFF.